What follows is one T cell receptor beta chain and its context. Germline V gene data show CDR1 as SQVTM and CDR2 as ANQGSEA. This CDR3 is built from 14 residues. J was trimmed by 2 bases and V by 3 bases; bases with no gene match: 4. The sample originates from a study of identical twins. TCRdb recomputed calls from the 5' RACE reads with MiXCR, one row per CDR3 protein. The repertoire holds 1.5 million to 2 million distinct CDR3 sequences, with less than 40% as singletons. Sequenced input: cord blood. This TCR was sampled from a newborn girl in good health. This rearrangement joins TRBV29-1 to TRBJ1-3; TRBD1 agrees at 7 bases. The chain's CDR3 is CSVDGGTAGNTIYF. The DNA for the CDR3 is TGCAGCGTTGATGGGGGGACAGCTGGAAACACCATATATTTT. Looking up the rest from reference TRBV29-1 and TRBJ1-3 gives the full variable domain: SAVISQKPSRDICQRGTSLTIQCQVDSQVTMMFWYRQQPGQSLTLIATANQGSEATYESGFVIDKFPISRPNLTFSTLTVSNMSPEDSSIYLCSVDGGTAGNTIYFGEGSWLTVV.